Below, 13 T cell receptor beta chains from the same sample are listed, as sequenced in a study of Ad26.COV2.S vaccination and SARS-CoV-2 variants. Some clones are missing from TCRdb's copy, which holds only in-frame ones; the method was immunoSEQ multiplex PCR. This sample carries approximately 340,000 clones, around 90% of them seen once, and the ten largest clones take roughly 3.9%. Sequencing used peripheral blood, obtained after recovery from COVID-19. These receptors were collected from a human donor who had recovered from COVID-19.

The J gene is TRBJ2-1, the V gene TRBV2; the D is unclear. CDR3 length equals 11 residues. Between the trimmed V and J ends, which lost 4 bases and 11 bases, there was a span of 9 bases. The germline V gene has CDR1 SNHLY and CDR2 FYNNEI. The CDR3: CASSAKMKQFF. CDR3 DNA: TGTGCCAGCAGTGCGAAGATGAAGCAGTTCTTC.

The CDR3 loop is CASSLVGGNSPLHF. The CDR3, as DNA: TGCGCCAGCAGCTTGGTAGGTGGGAATTCACCCCTCCACTTT. The chain combines TRBV5-1 with TRBJ1-6; unclear D gene. Germline CDR1 reads SGHRS; CDR2 reads YFSETQ. Trimming removed 0 bases at V and 7 bases at J, with 8 bases between. The CDR3 runs to 14 residues.

DNA for the CDR3: TGTGCCAGTAGATGGACAGGGTTGAACACTGAAGCTTTCTTT. Protein: CASRWTGLNTEAFF. The gene calls are TRBV19 and TRBJ1-1, with 8 bases aligning to TRBD1. This CDR3 region has 14 residues. CDR1 is LNHDA, CDR2 SQIVND, per germline (reference sequence). With V trimmed by 6 bases and J by 0 bases, 3 bases remained unmatched. Full variable domain (remainder filled in from reference TRBV19 and TRBJ1-1): DGGITQSPKYLFRKEGQNVTLSCEQNLNHDAMYWYRQDPGQGLRLIYYSQIVNDFQKGDIAEGYSVSREKKESFPLTVTSAQKNPTAFYLCASRWTGLNTEAFFGQGTRLTVV.

This clone was counted once. This rearrangement joins TRBV18 to TRBJ1-6, with a possible D match to TRBD1 (5 bases). The CDR3 sequence is 14 residues long. V was shortened by 8 bases and J by 6 bases, with 14 bases between the two germline ends. CDR1 and CDR2 from the germline V gene are KGHSH and LQKENI. CDR3 nucleotide sequence: TGTGCCAGCCTAGACAGTGTCTCTAATTCACCCCTCCACTTT. Translated, it gives CASLDSVSNSPLHF. Based on the CDR3 plus reference TRBV18 and TRBJ1-6, the full variable domain is NAGVMQNPRHLVRRRGQEARLRCSPMKGHSHVYWYRQLPEEGLKFMVYLQKENIIDESGMPKERFSAEFPKEGPSILRIQQVVRGDSAAYFCASLDSVSNSPLHFGNGTRLTVT.

This clone is a singleton in its sample. The V and J genes are TRBV7-2 and TRBJ2-3, with 8 bases identical to TRBD1. The junction had 8 bases not matched to a gene; V was cut back by 6 bases and J by 6 bases. The CDR3 has 14 residues. The V gene's germline CDR1 is SGHTA and CDR2 FQGNSA. The CDR3 here is CASSLDRAGDTQYF. As DNA, the CDR3 is TGTGCCAGCAGTCTGGACAGGGCGGGGGATACGCAGTATTTT.

The chain couples TRBV3-1 (or the pseudogene TRBV3-2) to TRBJ2-4, with 10 positions matching TRBD2. The junction had 4 bases not matched to a gene; V was cut back by 4 bases and J by 1 base. This CDR3 contains 16 residues. Germline loops: CDR1 LGHDT, CDR2 YNNKEL (reference sequence). CDR3 sequence reads: CASSPWTSGAKNIQYF. As DNA, the CDR3 is TGTGCCAGCAGCCCATGGACTAGCGGCGCCAAAAACATTCAGTACTTC.

The genes are TRBV12-5 and TRBJ2-1, with 8 bases matching TRBD2. The CDR3 sequence is 14 residues long. Germline V gene sequence: CDR1 LGHNT, CDR2 FRNRAP. J lost 7 bases, V lost 5 bases, and 7 bases had no gene match. This CDR3 reads CASGRGLVFNEQFF. CDR3 bases: TGTGCTAGTGGTAGGGGACTAGTGTTTAATGAGCAGTTCTTC.

The chain joins TRBV5-1 to TRBJ2-1; D ambiguous. The CDR3 covers 13 residues. The ends were cut back, 4 bases at V and 8 bases at J, with 13 bases in the middle. The germline gives CDR1 SGHRS, CDR2 YFSETQ. The CDR3 DNA follows: TGCGCCAGCAGCCTTAGTATGTATGATGAGCAGTTCTTC. It codes for CASSLSMYDEQFF. The full variable domain, rest sourced from reference TRBV5-1 and TRBJ2-1, is KAGVTQTPRYLIKTRGQQVTLSCSPISGHRSVSWYQQTPGQGLQFLFEYFSETQRNKGNFPGRFSGRQFSNSRSEMNVSTLELGDSALYLCASSLSMYDEQFFGPGTRLTVL.

This chain uses TRBV5-6 with TRBJ2-7, with D perhaps matching TRBD1 or TRBD2 (5 bases each). From germline, CDR1 is SGHDT and CDR2 YYEEEE. The CDR3 is 16 amino acids. V gave up 3 bases and J gave up 2 bases, with 18 bases separating them. The CDR3 sequence: CASSSIVSGPPYEQYF. In DNA, the CDR3 is TGTGCCAGCAGCTCCATTGTGTCGGGGCCTCCCTACGAGCAGTACTTC.

The chain has TRBV6-1 and TRBJ1-2; D unresolved. Trimming stripped 0 bases from V and 4 bases from J, with 6 bases between. Germline CDR1 and CDR2: MNHNS and SASEGT. The CDR3 has 13 residues. This CDR3 reads CASSEAETYGYTF. CDR3 coding DNA: TGTGCCAGCAGTGAAGCAGAGACCTATGGCTACACCTTC.

This chain joins TRBV6-2 or TRBV6-3 and TRBJ2-1; 12 positions match TRBD2. Germline trimming cut 5 bases from V and 7 bases from J; bases unmatched to any gene: 6. This CDR3 region has 15 residues. Per germline, CDR1 MNHEY and CDR2 SVGEGT. CDR3 sequence reads: CASSVLAGGGNEQFF. Here the CDR3 DNA reads TGTGCCAGCAGTGTACTAGCGGGGGGTGGGAATGAGCAGTTCTTC.

The chain uses TRBV24-1 and TRBJ2-5, with TRBD1 matching over 7 bases. Germline V lookup: CDR1 KGHDR, CDR2 SFDVKD. The CDR3 sequence is 14 residues long. The V segment lost 3 bases and the J segment 5 bases; nucleotides outside the gene matches: 5. The CDR3 region is CATSDDRERETQYF. For the CDR3, the DNA is TGTGCCACCAGTGATGACAGGGAACGGGAGACCCAGTACTTC.

The gene calls are TRBV28 and TRBJ1-2, with D unresolved. CDR3 length: 17 residues. Trimming pared 5 bases from V and 1 base from J, leaving 20 bases between. The V gene's germline CDR1 is MDHEN and CDR2 SYDVKM. The CDR3 nucleotides read TGTGCCAGCAGTCCACTCCCTGCCCCAGGAGGTAACTATGGCTACACCTTC. It is translated as CASSPLPAPGGNYGYTF.